The 12 T cell receptor beta chains presented below share a single source sample, sequenced in a study of CD4 T cells in relation to SARS-CoV-2 and coronaviruses. Their specific antigens are unknown. Unexposed donor CD4+ T cells date from about 2011-2019, before the COVID-19 pandemic. The cells were cultured for under twelve days before CD4+ T cells were isolated. This table comes from immunoSEQ multiplex PCR, and its TCRdb copy is limited to in-frame clones, with some not included. The sample consists of roughly 19,000 clones, around 72% of them appearing once. The sample consisted of CD4+ T cells from PBMCs, cultured in vitro. The origin of the receptors is a human donor in good health.

The J gene is TRBJ2-5, the V gene TRBV5-1; 9 nucleotides align to TRBD1. This CDR3 has 14 amino acids. Germline CDR1 SGHRS, CDR2 YFSETQ. Germline trimming cut 4 bases from V and 5 bases from J; bases unmatched to any gene: 6. The CDR3 sequence: CASSPTGGMETQYF. Written as DNA, the CDR3 is TGCGCCAGCAGCCCAACAGGGGGCATGGAGACCCAGTACTTC.

The rearrangement links TRBV5-1 to TRBJ1-4; D is unresolved. V gave up 3 bases and J gave up 4 bases, with 13 bases separating them. Germline V CDR1 and CDR2: SGHRS, YFSETQ. The CDR3 sequence is 15 residues long. The CDR3 sequence is CASSSLPDVNEKLFF. The CDR3 region has the DNA TGCGCCAGCAGCTCACTACCGGATGTTAATGAAAAACTGTTTTTT.

The gene calls are TRBV28 and TRBJ2-4; 7 bases align to TRBD2. The CDR3 sequence is 13 residues long. Germline V lookup: CDR1 MDHEN, CDR2 SYDVKM. Losses at the gene ends were 6 bases for V and 1 base for J; bases not matched to a gene: 0. In DNA form, the CDR3 reads TGTGCCAGCAGGGGGGGGGCCAAAAACATTCAGTACTTC. This sequence encodes CASRGGAKNIQYF.

The gene calls are TRBV3-1 (or the pseudogene TRBV3-2) and TRBJ2-7; 8 bases map to TRBD2. The CDR3 covers 18 residues. Germline loops: CDR1 LGHDT, CDR2 YNNKEL (reference sequence). The junction had 13 bases not matched to a gene; V was cut back by 1 base and J by 2 bases. The CDR3 nucleotides read TGTGCCAGCAGCCAAGGACTAGGGAGCGGGAGACTTGCCTACGAGCAGTACTTC. It codes for CASSQGLGSGRLAYEQYF.

This clone rates as medium-sized. CDR3 sequence (DNA): TGTGCCAGCAGCTTAGAGGATCGGCTGCACTATGGCTACACCTTC. Its translation is CASSLEDRLHYGYTF. The chain combines TRBV11-2 with TRBJ1-2; D gene ambiguous. The CDR3 extends over 15 amino acids. The germline V and J ends were trimmed by 0 bases and 3 bases, with 11 bases remaining between them. Germline lookup yields CDR1 SGHAT and CDR2 FQNNGV.

This chain uses TRBV6-2 or TRBV6-3 with TRBJ1-5; D call uncertain. The length of the CDR3 is 13 residues. V lost 1 base and J lost 5, with 6 bases in between. From germline, CDR1 is MNHEY and CDR2 SVGEGT. The CDR3 loop is CASSYWQDQPQHF. The CDR3 nucleotides are TGTGCCAGCAGTTACTGGCAGGATCAGCCCCAGCATTTT.

The gene calls are TRBV3-1 (or the pseudogene TRBV3-2) and TRBJ2-2; D gene ambiguous. The V gene lost 5 bases and the J gene lost 2 bases, with 9 bases spanning the gap. This CDR3 is built from 14 residues. From germline, CDR1 is LGHDT and CDR2 YNNKEL (reference sequence). The CDR3 region has the DNA TGTGCCAGCAGCGGATTGAGAAACACCGGGGAGCTGTTTTTT. Encoded protein: CASSGLRNTGELFF.

V and J are TRBV2 and TRBJ1-2, with D tentatively TRBD1 (5 bases). Deletions cut 4 bases from V and 7 bases from J, with 28 bases between. The length of the CDR3 is 18 residues. The germline V gene encodes CDR1 SNHLY and CDR2 FYNNEI. In DNA form, the CDR3 reads TGTGCCAGCAGTGGTCTGTTCCTCTCTAGCCGGGACCGTTTTGGCTACACCTTC. This sequence encodes CASSGLFLSSRDRFGYTF.

The chain links TRBV29-1 to TRBJ1-1; no clear D. The V gene's germline CDR1 is SQVTM and CDR2 ANQGSEA. V was cut by 4 bases and J by 2 bases, with 8 bases left in between. The CDR3 runs 12 residues. The CDR3 DNA reads as TGCAGCGTTGGGCAGGCCAACACTGAAGCTTTCTTT. Protein sequence: CSVGQANTEAFF.

This clone has a handful of counts. The chain is built from TRBV30 and TRBJ2-7; TRBD1 matches at 9 bases. CDR1 and CDR2 from the germline V gene are GTSNPN and SVGIG (reference sequence). The CDR3 spans 14 residues. The trim removed 2 bases at V and 5 bases at J, leaving 7 bases unmatched. The CDR3 loop is CAWSPGTGSHEQYF. In nucleotides, the CDR3 is TGTGCCTGGAGTCCGGGGACAGGGTCCCACGAGCAGTACTTC.

V is TRBV19 and J is TRBJ2-1, with D perhaps matching TRBD1 (5 bases). CDR3 length equals 12 residues. Germline V CDR1 and CDR2: LNHDA, SQIVND (reference sequence). The CDR3 loop reads CASGQNINEQFF. CDR3 nucleotide sequence: TGTGCAAGTGGACAAAACATCAATGAGCAGTTCTTC.

This clone was detected only a few times. This chain connects TRBV9 to TRBJ2-1; tentatively, D is TRBD2 (5 bases). Germline V gene lookup returns CDR1 SGDLS and CDR2 YYNGEE. There are 18 residues in the CDR3. Trimming removed 0 bases from V and 1 base from J, with 17 bases in between. The CDR3 nucleotides read TGTGCCAGCAGCGTAGTTCCCTCGGAAGGACTTTCCTACAATGAGCAGTTCTTC. Its protein is CASSVVPSEGLSYNEQFF.